The 4 T cell receptor beta chains presented below share a single source sample, sequenced in a study of blood T cells in healthy people across ages. The authors ran a second PCR of roughly 6 to 12 cycles using a sample-barcoded 5' primer and a J-beta primer mix. One entry per CDR3 protein results from TCRdb running MiXCR on the 5' RACE reads. The table has approximately 1.5 million distinct CDR3 sequences, 30% to 40% seen once. Material for sequencing was blood. Source of these receptors: a woman in her 30s in good health.

J is TRBJ2-6 and V is TRBV5-1; tentative D call: TRBD1 (5 bases). There are 15 residues in the CDR3. Germline CDR1 reads SGHRS; CDR2 reads YFSETQ. Trimming pared 4 bases from V and 12 bases from J, leaving 20 bases between. CDR3 protein: CASSINYQGPGVLTF. Written as DNA, the CDR3 is TGCGCCAGCAGCATAAATTACCAGGGTCCCGGCGTCCTGACTTTC.

A few counts support this clonotype. V gene TRBV20-1 combines with J gene TRBJ2-2; 8 positions agree with TRBD2. The CDR3 runs to 16 residues. After removal of 3 bases from V and 5 bases from J, the junction contained 11 bases not matched to a gene. Germline CDR1 and CDR2: DFQATT and SNEGSKA (reference sequence). CDR3 residues: CSASQLSGRNTGELFF. The CDR3 DNA is TGCAGTGCTAGCCAACTCAGCGGGAGAAATACCGGGGAGCTGTTTTTT.

This clonotype was seen a few times. The chain links TRBV30 to TRBJ2-3; 7 nucleotides line up with TRBD1. Unmatched junction bases numbered 3, after V lost 4 bases and J lost 2 bases. Germline V gene data show CDR1 as GTSNPN and CDR2 as SVGIG (reference sequence). This CDR3 contains 13 residues. CDR3 coding DNA: TGTGCCTGGACGACAGGGAACACAGATACGCAGTATTTT. Translating it yields CAWTTGNTDTQYF.

The chain is built from TRBV21-1 and TRBJ1-5. TRBV21-1 constitutes a pseudogene. The CDR3 totals 16 residues. The CDR3 DNA reads as TGTGCCAGCAGCAAAAAGGAGGGGCTGGGCAATCAGCCCCAGCATTTT. It translates to CASSKKEGLGNQPQHF.